These 17 T cell receptor beta chains came from one sample sequenced in a study of blood T cell repertoires in COVID-19 (TCRdb year 2020). Library prep was done by the immunoSEQ multiplex PCR assay. Sourced from immuneACCESS, this table was stored by TCRdb with only in-frame sequences that have V and J called. A share of the clones is absent; for the studies checked, an unresolved V gene accounts for under half, and the remainder has no known explanation. This sample gives 250,000 to 300,000 clones in total; around 89% of them show up just once. The ten biggest clones cover around 13% of the sample. Sequences were obtained from peripheral blood. These receptors originate from a woman in her sixties or seventies with acute or convalescent COVID-19.

CDR3 region: CASSMTSGSSQETQYF. CDR3 in DNA: TGTGCCAGTAGTATGACTAGCGGGAGTAGTCAAGAGACCCAGTACTTC. The V call is TRBV19, the J call TRBJ2-5; 12 nucleotides match TRBD2. The J segment lost 2 bases and the V segment lost 3 bases, leaving 4 bases of the junction unmatched. The CDR3 spans 16 residues. The germline gives CDR1 LNHDA, CDR2 SQIVND (reference sequence).

The rearrangement uses TRBV28 and TRBJ2-3, with 7 bases matching TRBD2. The CDR3 is 15 residues long. CDR1 and CDR2 from the germline V gene are MDHEN and SYDVKM. V shed 8 bases, J shed 3 bases, and the junction held 11 bases outside the gene matches. The CDR3 DNA reads TGTGCCAGCGCTCGACCGGGGGGTAGGACAGATACGCAGTATTTT. Translation: CASARPGGRTDTQYF.

The chain joins TRBV27 to TRBJ1-1; 10 nucleotides align to TRBD1. This CDR3 is 14 amino acids long. V lost 6 bases to trimming and J lost 3 bases; unmatched junction nucleotides: 4. Germline V gene sequence: CDR1 MNHEY, CDR2 SMNVEV (reference sequence). CDR3 sequence: CASRPGQGYTEAFF. The DNA for the CDR3 is TGTGCCAGCAGACCGGGACAGGGGTACACTGAAGCTTTCTTT.

This rearrangement joins TRBV18 to TRBJ2-7; 10 bases map to TRBD2. Germline lookup yields CDR1 KGHSH and CDR2 LQKENI. With V trimmed by 0 bases and J by 2 bases, 4 bases remained unmatched. CDR3 length equals 16 residues. The DNA of the CDR3 is TGTGCCAGCTCACCACCGGAAGCGGGAGGGCCCTACGAGCAGTACTTC. Its protein product is CASSPPEAGGPYEQYF.

This clone came up a few times. This chain links TRBV28 with TRBJ2-2; 8 bases fit TRBD2. This CDR3 has 20 residues. Germline V gene lookup returns CDR1 MDHEN and CDR2 SYDVKM. The ends lost 5 bases at V and 0 bases at J; junction bases unmatched: 17. As DNA, the CDR3 is TGTGCCAGCAGTCTACATCCGAGACAACTAGCGGATACGAACACCGGGGAGCTGTTTTTT. Its protein product is CASSLHPRQLADTNTGELFF.

CDR3 sequence reads: CASSPGTSGTDTQYF. CDR3 DNA: TGTGCCAGCAGCCCCGGGACTAGCGGCACAGATACGCAGTATTTT. The gene calls are TRBV7-2 and TRBJ2-3; TRBD2 agrees at 10 bases. CDR3 length: 15 residues. After removal of 5 bases from V and 1 base from J, the junction contained 3 bases not matched to a gene. Germline V lookup: CDR1 SGHTA, CDR2 FQGNSA.

The sample holds one count of this clone. Other DNA variants within this sample encode the same CDR3. The chain uses TRBV18 and TRBJ2-7; 8 positions agree with TRBD1. V gave up 5 bases and J gave up 1 base; unmatched junction bases: 4. The CDR3 is made up of 14 amino acids. CDR1 is KGHSH, CDR2 LQKENI, per germline. The CDR3 coding sequence is TGTGCCAGCTCAGCTGGACAGGGTTCCTACGAGCAGTACTTC. Protein product: CASSAGQGSYEQYF.

CDR3 sequence reads: CASSPRGQLSGNTIYF. CDR3 bases: TGTGCCAGCTCACCACGAGGACAACTCTCTGGAAACACCATATATTTT. The chain uses TRBV18 and TRBJ1-3; TRBD1 is a possible D gene (5 bases). Trimming cost V 1 base and J 0 bases, with 10 bases left between them. From germline, CDR1 is KGHSH and CDR2 LQKENI. The CDR3 is made up of 16 amino acids.

The genes are TRBV9 and TRBJ2-1; a weak D match, TRBD1 (5 bases). The germline V gene encodes CDR1 SGDLS and CDR2 YYNGEE. V lost 0 bases to trimming and J lost 0 bases, with 10 bases between them. This CDR3 region has 16 residues. CDR3 nucleotides: TGTGCCAGCAGCGTAGAAGGGGTTGCCTCCTACAATGAGCAGTTCTTC. Its protein product is CASSVEGVASYNEQFF.

This chain joins TRBV6-5 and TRBJ1-3; 7 nucleotides match TRBD1. CDR3 length: 14 residues. Germline values: CDR1 MNHEY, CDR2 SVGAGI. J was trimmed by 4 bases and V by 6 bases; bases with no gene match: 6. CDR3 coding DNA: TGTGCCAGCAGCATCCGACAGGGAGGAAACACCATATATTTT. It specifies CASSIRQGGNTIYF.

A single count supports this clone. This chain links TRBV6-2 or TRBV6-3 with TRBJ1-2; 9 bases match TRBD1. Trimming removed 6 bases from V and 4 bases from J; junction bases left unmatched: 15. CDR1 is MNHEY and CDR2 is SVGEGT in the germline V gene. This CDR3 is built from 17 residues. CDR3 nucleotide sequence: TGTGCCAGCAGCCAACCTGGGACAGGGCTGTTAGGCTATGGCTACACCTTC. It yields the protein CASSQPGTGLLGYGYTF.

V and J are TRBV2 and TRBJ2-3; 9 bases map to TRBD2. Germline V gives CDR1 SNHLY, CDR2 FYNNEI. This CDR3 contains 14 residues. The CDR3 DNA reads as TGTGCTTGGGGGGCTAGCGGGGTGACAGATACGCAGTATTTT. It encodes CAWGASGVTDTQYF.

The gene calls are TRBV5-6 and TRBJ2-4; the match to TRBD2 covers 7 bases. Germline lookup yields CDR1 SGHDT and CDR2 YYEEEE. After removal of 3 bases from V and 3 bases from J, the junction contained 3 bases not matched to a gene. CDR3 size: 14 residues. The CDR3 is CASSWREGKNIQYF. The CDR3 region has the DNA TGTGCCAGCAGCTGGAGGGAGGGCAAAAACATTCAGTACTTC. Based on the CDR3 plus reference TRBV5-6 and TRBJ2-4, the full variable domain is DAGVTQSPTHLIKTRGQQVTLRCSPKSGHDTVSWYQQALGQGPQFIFQYYEEEERQRGNFPDRFSGHQFPNYSSELNVNALLLGDSALYLCASSWREGKNIQYFGAGTRLSVL.

The J gene is TRBJ2-1, the V gene TRBV7-3; TRBD2 matches at 10 bases. V shed 5 bases and J 4 bases; nucleotides not matched to a gene: 5. Looked up from germline, CDR1 is SGHTA and CDR2 is FQGTGA. CDR3 length: 15 amino acids. The CDR3 nucleotides are TGTGCCAGCAGCCCTAGCGGGGGCTCATACAATGAGCAGTTCTTC. Translating it yields CASSPSGGSYNEQFF.

The gene calls are TRBV7-2 and TRBJ2-1, with D hard to call. V was trimmed by 5 bases and J by 5 bases, leaving 7 bases between them. In germline, CDR1 is SGHTA, CDR2 FQGNSA. The CDR3 consists of 12 residues. The CDR3, as DNA: TGTGCCAGCAGCGTCGACAACAATGAGCAGTTCTTC. Amino acid sequence: CASSVDNNEQFF.

This clone was counted once. V usage is TRBV19 and J usage is TRBJ1-5; D remains ambiguous. Germline CDR1 reads LNHDA; CDR2 reads SQIVND (reference sequence). The CDR3 is 13 amino acids. With 6 bases removed from V and 0 bases from J, the gap between germline ends came to 6 bases. The CDR3: CASRDYSNQPQHF. CDR3 DNA sequence: TGTGCCAGTAGGGACTATAGCAATCAGCCCCAGCATTTT.

J is TRBJ2-6 and V is TRBV27; no clear D gene. The CDR3 runs to 16 residues. In germline, CDR1 is MNHEY, CDR2 SMNVEV (reference sequence). Deletions cut 7 bases from V and 0 bases from J, with 13 bases between. CDR3 protein: CASTWAGDSGANVLTF. The CDR3 DNA sequence: TGTGCCAGCACCTGGGCCGGCGACTCTGGGGCCAACGTCCTGACTTTC.